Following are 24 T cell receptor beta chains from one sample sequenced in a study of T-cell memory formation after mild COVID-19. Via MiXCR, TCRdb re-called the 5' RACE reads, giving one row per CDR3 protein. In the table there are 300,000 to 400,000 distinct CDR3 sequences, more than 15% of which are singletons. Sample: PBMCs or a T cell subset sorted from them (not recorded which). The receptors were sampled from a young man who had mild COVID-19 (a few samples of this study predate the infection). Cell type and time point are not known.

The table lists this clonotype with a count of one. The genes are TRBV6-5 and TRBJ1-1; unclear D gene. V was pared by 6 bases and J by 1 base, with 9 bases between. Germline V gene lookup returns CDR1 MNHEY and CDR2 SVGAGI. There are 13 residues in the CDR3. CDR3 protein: CASREIRNTEAFF. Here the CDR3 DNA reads TGTGCCAGCAGGGAGATCAGGAACACTGAAGCTTTCTTT.

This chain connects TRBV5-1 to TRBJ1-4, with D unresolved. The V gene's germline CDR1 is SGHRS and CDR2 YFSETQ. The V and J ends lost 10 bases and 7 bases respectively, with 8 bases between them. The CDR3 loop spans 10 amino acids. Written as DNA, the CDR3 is TGCGCCCGCTCCGCTGAAAAACTGTTTTTT. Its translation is CARSAEKLFF.

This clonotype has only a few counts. For the CDR3, the DNA is TGTGCCAGCAGCTTAGTAGTGGGACTAGGGGCCCTTTACAATGAGCAGTTCTTC. Its protein product is CASSLVVGLGALYNEQFF. The chain combines TRBV7-2 with TRBJ2-1; 8 nucleotides match TRBD2. The germline CDR1 and CDR2 sequences are SGHTA and FQGNSA. Trimming at V came to 1 base and at J to 4 bases, leaving 12 bases not matched to a gene. This CDR3 region has 18 residues.

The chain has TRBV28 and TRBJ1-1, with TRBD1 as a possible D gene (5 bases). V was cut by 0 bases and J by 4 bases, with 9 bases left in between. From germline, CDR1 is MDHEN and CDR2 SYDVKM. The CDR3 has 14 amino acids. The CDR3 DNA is TGTGCCAGCAGTTTATGGGGGGATGGCACTGAAGCTTTCTTT. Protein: CASSLWGDGTEAFF.

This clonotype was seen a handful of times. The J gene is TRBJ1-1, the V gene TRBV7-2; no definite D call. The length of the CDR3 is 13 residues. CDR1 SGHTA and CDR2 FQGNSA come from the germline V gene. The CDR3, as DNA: TGTGCTACCACCCTGGGTCGGGGCACTGAAGCTTTCTTT. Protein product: CATTLGRGTEAFF.

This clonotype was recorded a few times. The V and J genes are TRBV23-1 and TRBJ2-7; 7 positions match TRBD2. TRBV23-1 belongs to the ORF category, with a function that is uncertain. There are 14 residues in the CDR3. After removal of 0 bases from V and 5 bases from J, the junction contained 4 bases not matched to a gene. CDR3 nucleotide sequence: TGCGCCAGCAGTCAATCGGCGGGAGTGCACGAGCAGTACGTC. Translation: CASSQSAGVHEQYV.

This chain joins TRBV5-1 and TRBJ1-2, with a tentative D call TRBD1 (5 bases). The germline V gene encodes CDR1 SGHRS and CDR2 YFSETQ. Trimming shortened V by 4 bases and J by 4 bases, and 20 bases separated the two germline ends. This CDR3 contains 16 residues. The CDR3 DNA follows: TGCGCCAGCAGCCGAGACAGCTCAGCCTCCATCTATGGCTACACCTTC. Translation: CASSRDSSASIYGYTF. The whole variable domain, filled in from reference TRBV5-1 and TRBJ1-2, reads KAGVTQTPRYLIKTRGQQVTLSCSPISGHRSVSWYQQTPGQGLQFLFEYFSETQRNKGNFPGRFSGRQFSNSRSEMNVSTLELGDSALYLCASSRDSSASIYGYTFGSGTRLTVV.

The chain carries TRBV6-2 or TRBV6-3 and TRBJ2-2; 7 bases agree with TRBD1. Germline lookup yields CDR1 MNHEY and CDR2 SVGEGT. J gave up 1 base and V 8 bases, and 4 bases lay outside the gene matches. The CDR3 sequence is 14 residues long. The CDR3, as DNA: TGTGCCAGCCAAGACAGGGAGAACACCGGGGAGCTGTTTTTT. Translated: CASQDRENTGELFF.

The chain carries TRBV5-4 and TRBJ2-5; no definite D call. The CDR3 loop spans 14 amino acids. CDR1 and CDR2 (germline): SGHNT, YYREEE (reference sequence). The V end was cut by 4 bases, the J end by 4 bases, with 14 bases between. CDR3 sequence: CASSLAAGVETQYF. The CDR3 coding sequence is TGTGCCAGCAGCCTCGCGGCAGGCGTAGAGACCCAGTACTTC.

The CDR3 DNA sequence: TGTGCCAGGCACCAGGGAACTGTTTCCGAGCAGTACTTC. This encodes CARHQGTVSEQYF. V usage is TRBV7-8 and J usage is TRBJ2-7; D may be TRBD1 (5 bases). This CDR3 is 13 amino acids long. CDR1 is SGHVS, CDR2 FQNEAQ, per germline. V was trimmed by 9 bases and J by 6 bases, leaving 18 bases between them.

CDR3 region: CASSQQGGGTEAFF. In DNA, the CDR3 is TGTGCCAGCAGCCAACAGGGCGGAGGTACTGAAGCTTTCTTT. This sequence joins TRBV7-9 and TRBJ1-1, with a possible D match to TRBD1 (6 bases). Deletions cut 5 bases from V and 5 bases from J, with 15 bases between. Germline V lookup: CDR1 SEHNR, CDR2 FQNEAQ (reference sequence). The CDR3 extends over 14 amino acids.

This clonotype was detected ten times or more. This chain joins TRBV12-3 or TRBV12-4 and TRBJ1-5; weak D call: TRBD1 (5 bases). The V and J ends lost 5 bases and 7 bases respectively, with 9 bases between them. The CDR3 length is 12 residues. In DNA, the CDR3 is TGTGCCAGCAGTCAGGGATACCAGCCCCAGCATTTT. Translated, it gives CASSQGYQPQHF.

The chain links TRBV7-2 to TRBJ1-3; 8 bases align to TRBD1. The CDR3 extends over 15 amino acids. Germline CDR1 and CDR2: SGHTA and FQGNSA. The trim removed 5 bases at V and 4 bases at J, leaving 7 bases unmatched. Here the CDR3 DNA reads TGTGCCAGCAGCCCCAACCGACAGGGGGGAAACACCATATATTTT. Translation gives CASSPNRQGGNTIYF.

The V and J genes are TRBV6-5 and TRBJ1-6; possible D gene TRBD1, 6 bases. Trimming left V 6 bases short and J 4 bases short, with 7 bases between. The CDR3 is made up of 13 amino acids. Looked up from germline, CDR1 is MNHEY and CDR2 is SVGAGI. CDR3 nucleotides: TGTGCCAGCAGAGGGGGATATAATTCACCCCTCCACTTT. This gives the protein CASRGGYNSPLHF.

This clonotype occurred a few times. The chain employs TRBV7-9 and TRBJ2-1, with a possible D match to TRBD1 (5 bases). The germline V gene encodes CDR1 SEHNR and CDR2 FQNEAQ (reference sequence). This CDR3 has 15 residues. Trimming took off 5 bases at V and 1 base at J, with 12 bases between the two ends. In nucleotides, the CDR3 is TGTGCCAGCAGCCCCGCGACAGTTTCCTACAATGAGCAGTTCTTC. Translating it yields CASSPATVSYNEQFF.

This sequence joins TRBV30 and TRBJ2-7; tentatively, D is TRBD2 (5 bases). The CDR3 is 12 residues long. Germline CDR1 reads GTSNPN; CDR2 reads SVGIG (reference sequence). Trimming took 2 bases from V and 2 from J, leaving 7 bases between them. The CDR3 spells CAWSLLAYEQYF. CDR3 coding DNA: TGTGCCTGGAGTTTACTAGCCTACGAGCAGTACTTC. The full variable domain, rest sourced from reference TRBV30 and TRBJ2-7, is SQTIHQWPATLVQPVGSPLSLECTVEGTSNPNLYWYRQAAGRGLQLLFYSVGIGQISSEVPQNLSASRPQDRQFILSSKKLLLSDSGFYLCAWSLLAYEQYFGPGTRLTVT.

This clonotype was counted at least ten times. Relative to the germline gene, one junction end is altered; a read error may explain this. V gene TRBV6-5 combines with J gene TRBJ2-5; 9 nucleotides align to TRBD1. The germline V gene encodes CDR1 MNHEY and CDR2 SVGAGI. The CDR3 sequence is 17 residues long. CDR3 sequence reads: CASREIGTGYDQGTQYF. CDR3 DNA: TGTGCCAGCAGAGAGATTGGGACAGGGTATGATCAAGGGACCCAGTACTTC.

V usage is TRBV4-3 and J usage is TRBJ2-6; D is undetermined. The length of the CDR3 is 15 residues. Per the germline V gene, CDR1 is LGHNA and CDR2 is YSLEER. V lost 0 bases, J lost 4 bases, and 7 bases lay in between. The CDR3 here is CASSQDITGANVLTF. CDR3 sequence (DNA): TGCGCCAGCAGCCAAGATATCACCGGGGCCAACGTCCTGACTTTC.

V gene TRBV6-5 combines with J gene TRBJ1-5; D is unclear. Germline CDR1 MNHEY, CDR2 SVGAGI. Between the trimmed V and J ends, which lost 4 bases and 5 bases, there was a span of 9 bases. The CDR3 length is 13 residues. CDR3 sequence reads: CASSSGRDQPQHF. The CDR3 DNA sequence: TGTGCCAGCAGTTCGGGCCGGGATCAGCCCCAGCATTTT.

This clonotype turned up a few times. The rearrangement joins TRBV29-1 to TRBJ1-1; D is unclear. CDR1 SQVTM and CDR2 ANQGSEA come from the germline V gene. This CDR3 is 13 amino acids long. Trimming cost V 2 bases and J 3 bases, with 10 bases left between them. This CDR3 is CSVELGKDTEAFF. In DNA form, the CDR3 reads TGCAGCGTTGAACTGGGGAAGGACACTGAAGCTTTCTTT.

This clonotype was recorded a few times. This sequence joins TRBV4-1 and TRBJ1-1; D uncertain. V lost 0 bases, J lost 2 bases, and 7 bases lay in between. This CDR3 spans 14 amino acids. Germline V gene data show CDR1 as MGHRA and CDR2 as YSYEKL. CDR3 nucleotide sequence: TGCGCCAGCAGCCAAGATTGGAGTAACACTGAAGCTTTCTTT. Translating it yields CASSQDWSNTEAFF.

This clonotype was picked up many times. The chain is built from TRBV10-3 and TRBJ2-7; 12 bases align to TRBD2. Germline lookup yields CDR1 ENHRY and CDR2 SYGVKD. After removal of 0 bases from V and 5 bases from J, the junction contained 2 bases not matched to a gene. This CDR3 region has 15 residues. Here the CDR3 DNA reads TGTGCCATCAGTGAGTCGACTAGCGGGGGCGACGAGCAGTACTTC. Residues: CAISESTSGGDEQYF.

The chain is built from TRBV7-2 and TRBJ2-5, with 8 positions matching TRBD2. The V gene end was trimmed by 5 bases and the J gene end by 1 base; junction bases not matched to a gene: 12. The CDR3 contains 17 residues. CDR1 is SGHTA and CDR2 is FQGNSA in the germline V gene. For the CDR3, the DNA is TGTGCCAGCAGCCCGCGTGGCAGCGGGGGTTCCCAAGAGACCCAGTACTTC. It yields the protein CASSPRGSGGSQETQYF.

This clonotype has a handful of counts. DNA of the CDR3: TGCGCCAGCAGCTTCGGCGGGACAGGGACATATACGCAGTATTTT. Its translation: CASSFGGTGTYTQYF. The rearrangement joins TRBV5-1 to TRBJ2-3; TRBD1 matches 9 bases. The V segment lost 2 bases and the J segment 7 bases; nucleotides outside the gene matches: 8. CDR3 length: 15 amino acids. The V gene's germline CDR1 is SGHRS and CDR2 YFSETQ.